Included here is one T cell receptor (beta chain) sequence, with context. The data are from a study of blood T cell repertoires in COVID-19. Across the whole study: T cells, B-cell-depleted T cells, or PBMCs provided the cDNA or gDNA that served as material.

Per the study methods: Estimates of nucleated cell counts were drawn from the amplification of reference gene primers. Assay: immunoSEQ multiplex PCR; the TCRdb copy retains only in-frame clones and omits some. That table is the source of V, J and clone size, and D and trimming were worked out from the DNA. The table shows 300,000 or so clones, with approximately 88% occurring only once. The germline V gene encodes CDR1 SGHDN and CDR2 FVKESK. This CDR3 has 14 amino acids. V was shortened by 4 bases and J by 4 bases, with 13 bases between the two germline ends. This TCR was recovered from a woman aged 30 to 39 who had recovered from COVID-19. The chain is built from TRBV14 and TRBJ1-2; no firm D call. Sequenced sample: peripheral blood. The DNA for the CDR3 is TGTGCCAGCAGCCCCCCCGGGGTTGGCTATGGCTACACCTTC. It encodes CASSPPGVGYGYTF.